The sequence of this T cell receptor beta chain was determined in a study of OX40 agonist ivuxolimab in advanced cancers. Looking at the study overall: Of the participants, around 39% had some prior anti-PD-1, anti-PD-L1 or anti-CTLA-4 therapy, which was allowed.

Sequencing used immunoSEQ multiplex PCR; TCRdb keeps in-frame clones, though not all of them. Found here are tens of thousands of clones, more than 80% of them singletons; the top ten hold around 6.5%. V shed 5 bases and J shed 7 bases, with 15 bases lying between them. Germline V gene sequence: CDR1 PRHDT, CDR2 FYEKMQ (reference sequence). This CDR3 comprises 13 residues. A word on this clone: The antigen is unknown.

Study-wide results and caveats: Dose levels from 0.1 to 3.0 mg/kg saw CD4+ and CD8+ blood T cells expand clonally by week 6.

This receptor was obtained from an adult with an advanced solid tumor such as melanoma, head and neck, liver or kidney cancer. The chain has TRBV13 and TRBJ2-7; D remains unclear. Here the sequenced sample was CD4+ or CD8+ T cells sorted from blood, taken in a trial of the OX40 agonist ivuxolimab. The CDR3 DNA follows: TGTGCCAGCAGCCCTCCGGGCCCCAATGAGCAGTACTTC. It codes for CASSPPGPNEQYF.